Listed below are T cell receptor beta chains from one sample, sequenced in a study of cytomegalovirus exposure and HLA in healthy donors. Repertoires were generated with immunoSEQ multiplex PCR, while TCRdb's copy carries only in-frame clones and drops some. The data show 160,000 or so clones, with over 70% seen just once and about 4.7% held by the top ten. Sequencing used PBMCs. The receptor set was obtained from a man aged 25 to 45 in good health and CMV-seronegative. The conserved cysteine and the conserved F or W are not part of the CDR3 here.

V gene,CDR3 protein
TRBV9,ASSGLRGSHEQY
TRBV19,ASSIRQFSATQY
TRBV19,ASSYPPRGGGTGELF
TRBV29-1,SVRQGTNTEAF
TRBV6-5,ASSFTGGDEQF
TRBV28,ASGAAGEFGGYT
TRBV2,ASSSWASDT
TRBV2,ASTGYEAF
TRBV5-1,ASTDRALDEQF
TRBV30,AWRGVKPGYT
TRBV2,ASSDLTHDTGELF
TRBV4-1,ASSQGASTDTQY
TRBV7-9,ASSLEYPRGLLTEAF
TRBV19,ASSHGQVVSGYT
TRBV6-5,ASSPDRSNTGELF
TRBV7-9,ASSRGTEAF
TRBV5-4,ASSLGRNSNEKLF
TRBV11-2,ASSLQAGEYEQY
TRBV9,ASSVPGTGEEGIQY
TRBV11-3,ASSPRALRSYNEQF
TRBV30,AWSVQGGVSGANVLT
TRBV10-3,AIRTGREAF
TRBV19,ASSSAQRGYGYT
TRBV6-1,ASSEAPWGAEAF
TRBV6-5,ASSYVGGNGYT
TRBV19,ASTPLRDRDRGREKLF
TRBV5-4,ASSLGTSSYEQY
TRBV6-6,ASSSQGAYGYT
TRBV27,ASSPLTSGRENNEQF
TRBV27,ASSTGTSGTPSSYNEQF
TRBV10-3,AISDSRDRGEQF
TRBV5-1,ASSLDGQGVNYGYT
TRBV4-1,ASSQDWLAEETQY
TRBV7-8,ASSSLTRWGDGYT
TRBV18,ASSPNLNRLGYNEQF
TRBV28,ASSAGRAWSDTQY
TRBV19,ASSVDRAMNTEAF
TRBV14,ASSLSMNTEAF
TRBV30,AWRVPDRARGEQY
TRBV11-3,ASSLAGGNTEAF
TRBV6-1,AAYSQGGGLSEAF
TRBV5-4,ASSFLGDWRDSPLH